This T cell receptor beta chain was found in a study of blood T cell repertoires in COVID-19. Germline V gene lookup returns CDR1 ENHRY and CDR2 SYGVKD. V lost 3 bases and J lost 4; bases outside the gene matches: 9. This CDR3 region has 17 residues. TCRdb's table, derived via immunoSEQ multiplex PCR, lists solely in-frame clones and lacks some. The profile shows more than 200,000 clones, under 85% of them singletons. Cohort 3 recovered donors had two negative PCRs, clearance, or symptom resolution. The clonotype originates from a man in his sixties who had recovered from COVID-19. The chain uses TRBV10-3 and TRBJ1-2; 12 bases are a match to TRBD1. What was sequenced was PBMCs or T cells enriched from blood (not recorded which). This CDR3 is CAISEAGTGGAGYGYTF. For the CDR3, the DNA is TGTGCCATCAGTGAAGCCGGGACAGGGGGCGCAGGCTATGGCTACACCTTC.